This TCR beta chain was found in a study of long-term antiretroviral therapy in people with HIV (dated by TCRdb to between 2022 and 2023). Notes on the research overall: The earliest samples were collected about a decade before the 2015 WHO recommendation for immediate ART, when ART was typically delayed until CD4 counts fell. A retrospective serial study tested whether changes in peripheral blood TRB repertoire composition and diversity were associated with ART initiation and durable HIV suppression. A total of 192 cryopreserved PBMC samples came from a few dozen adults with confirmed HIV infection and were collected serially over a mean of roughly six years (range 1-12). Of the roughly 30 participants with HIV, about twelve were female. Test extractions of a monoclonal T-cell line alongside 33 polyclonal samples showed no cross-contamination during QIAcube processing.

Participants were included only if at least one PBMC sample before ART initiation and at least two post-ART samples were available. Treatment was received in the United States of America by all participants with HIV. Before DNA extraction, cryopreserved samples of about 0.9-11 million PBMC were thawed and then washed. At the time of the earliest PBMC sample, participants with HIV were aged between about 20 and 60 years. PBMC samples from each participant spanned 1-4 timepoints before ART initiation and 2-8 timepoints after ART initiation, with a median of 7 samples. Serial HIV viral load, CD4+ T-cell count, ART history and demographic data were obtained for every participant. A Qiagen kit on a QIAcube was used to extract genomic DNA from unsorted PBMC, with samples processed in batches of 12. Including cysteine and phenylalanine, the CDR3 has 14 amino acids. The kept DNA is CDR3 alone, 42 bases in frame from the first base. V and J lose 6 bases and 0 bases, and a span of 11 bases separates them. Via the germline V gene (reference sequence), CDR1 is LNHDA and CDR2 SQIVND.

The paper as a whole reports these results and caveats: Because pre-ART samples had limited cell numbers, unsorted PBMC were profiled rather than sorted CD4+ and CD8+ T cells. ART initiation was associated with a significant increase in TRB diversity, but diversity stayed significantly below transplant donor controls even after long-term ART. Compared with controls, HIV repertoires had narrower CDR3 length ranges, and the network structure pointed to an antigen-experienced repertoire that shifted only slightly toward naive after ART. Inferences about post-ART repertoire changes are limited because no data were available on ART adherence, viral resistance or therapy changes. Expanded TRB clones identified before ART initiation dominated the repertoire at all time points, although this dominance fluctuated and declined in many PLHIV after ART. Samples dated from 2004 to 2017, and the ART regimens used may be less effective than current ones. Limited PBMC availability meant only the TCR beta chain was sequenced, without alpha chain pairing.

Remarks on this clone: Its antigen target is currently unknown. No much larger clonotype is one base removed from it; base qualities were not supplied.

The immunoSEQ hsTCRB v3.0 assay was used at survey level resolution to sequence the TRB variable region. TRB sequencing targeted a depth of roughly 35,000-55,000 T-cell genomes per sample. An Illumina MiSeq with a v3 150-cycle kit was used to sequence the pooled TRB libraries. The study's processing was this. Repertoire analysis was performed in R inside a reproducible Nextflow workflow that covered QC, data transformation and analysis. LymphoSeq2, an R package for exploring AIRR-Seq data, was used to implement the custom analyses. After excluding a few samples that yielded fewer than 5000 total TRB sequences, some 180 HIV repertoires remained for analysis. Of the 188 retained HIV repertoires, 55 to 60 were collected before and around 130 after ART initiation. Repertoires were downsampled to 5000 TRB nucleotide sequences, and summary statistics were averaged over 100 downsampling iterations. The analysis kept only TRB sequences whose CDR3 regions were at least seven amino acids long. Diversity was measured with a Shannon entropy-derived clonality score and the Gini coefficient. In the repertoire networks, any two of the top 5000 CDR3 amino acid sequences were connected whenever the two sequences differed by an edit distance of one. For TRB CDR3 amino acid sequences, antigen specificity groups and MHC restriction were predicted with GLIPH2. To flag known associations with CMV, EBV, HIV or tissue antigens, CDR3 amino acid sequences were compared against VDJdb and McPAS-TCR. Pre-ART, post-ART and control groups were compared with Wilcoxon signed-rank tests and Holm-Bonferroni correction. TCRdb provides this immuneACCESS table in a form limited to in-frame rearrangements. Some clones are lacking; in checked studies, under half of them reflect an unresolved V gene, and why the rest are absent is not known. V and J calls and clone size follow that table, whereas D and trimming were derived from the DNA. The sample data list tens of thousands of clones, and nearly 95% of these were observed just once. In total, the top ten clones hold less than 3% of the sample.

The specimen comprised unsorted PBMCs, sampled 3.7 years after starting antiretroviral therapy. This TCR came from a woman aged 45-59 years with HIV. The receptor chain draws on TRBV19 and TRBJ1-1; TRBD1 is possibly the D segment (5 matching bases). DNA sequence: TGTGCCAGTAGGTGGGGGAGCATGAACACTGAAGCTTTCTTT. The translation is CASRWGSMNTEAFF.